This T cell receptor (beta chain) was obtained from a study of T-cell memory formation after mild COVID-19. General observations from the study: CD4+ clones that contracted lay mainly in CM and EM; CD8+ ones lay in EMRA.

This clonotype turned up a few times. Antigen: not known. MiXCR, applied by TCRdb to the 5' RACE reads, yields one record per CDR3 protein. The sample records about 260,000 distinct CDR3 sequences, 16% being singletons. The clonotype was recovered from a man younger than 30 who had mild COVID-19 (a few samples of this study predate the infection). Cell type and time point are not known. The sequencing input was PBMCs or a T cell subset sorted from them (not recorded which).

CDR3 in amino acids: CASSLILTGELFF. The CDR3 bases are TGCGCCAGCAGCTTGATTTTAACCGGGGAGCTGTTTTTT. The rearrangement links TRBV5-1 to TRBJ2-2; no clear D gene. The CDR3 runs to 13 residues. Germline V gives CDR1 SGHRS, CDR2 YFSETQ. Trimming took off 1 base at V and 5 bases at J, with 6 bases between the two ends.